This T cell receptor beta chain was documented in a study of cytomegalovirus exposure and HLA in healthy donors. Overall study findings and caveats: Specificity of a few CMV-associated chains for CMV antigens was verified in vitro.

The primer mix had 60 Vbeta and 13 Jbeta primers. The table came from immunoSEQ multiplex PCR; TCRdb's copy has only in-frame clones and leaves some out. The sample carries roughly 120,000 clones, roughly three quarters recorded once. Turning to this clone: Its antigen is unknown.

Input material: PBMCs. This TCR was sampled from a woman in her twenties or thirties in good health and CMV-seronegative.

The DNA for the CDR3 is TGCAGCCAAGGGGGTCAGAACACCGGGGAGCTGTTTTTT. Amino acid sequence: CSQGGQNTGELFF. The genes are TRBV29-1 and TRBJ2-2, with D possibly matching TRBD1 (6 bases). Germline CDR1 is SQVTM and CDR2 is ANQGSEA. V dropped 8 bases and J dropped 1 base, with 11 bases sitting between them. The CDR3 length is 13 residues.